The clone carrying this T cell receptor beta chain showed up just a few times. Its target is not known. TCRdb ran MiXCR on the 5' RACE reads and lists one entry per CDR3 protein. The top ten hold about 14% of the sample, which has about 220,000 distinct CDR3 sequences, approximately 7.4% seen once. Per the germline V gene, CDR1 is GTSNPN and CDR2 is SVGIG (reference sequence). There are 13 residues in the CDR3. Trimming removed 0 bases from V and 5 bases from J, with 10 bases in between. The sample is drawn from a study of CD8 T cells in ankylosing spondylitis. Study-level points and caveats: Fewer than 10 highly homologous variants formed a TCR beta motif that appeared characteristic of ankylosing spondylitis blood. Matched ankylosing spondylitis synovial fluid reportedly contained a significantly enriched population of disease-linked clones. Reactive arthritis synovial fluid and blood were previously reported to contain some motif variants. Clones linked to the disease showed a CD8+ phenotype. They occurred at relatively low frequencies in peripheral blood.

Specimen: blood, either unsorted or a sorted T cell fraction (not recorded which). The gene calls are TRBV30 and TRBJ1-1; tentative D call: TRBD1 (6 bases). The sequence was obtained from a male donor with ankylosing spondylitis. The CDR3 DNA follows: TGTGCCTGGAGTGTACACAGGGCAACTGAAGCTTTCTTT. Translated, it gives CAWSVHRATEAFF.